A single sample is the source of the 25 T cell receptor beta chains below, sequenced in a study of cytomegalovirus exposure and HLA in healthy donors (dated by TCRdb to 2016 to 2017). To prepare the library, the immunoSEQ multiplex PCR assay was applied. The multiplex PCR relied on a mix of 60 forward primers for TCR Vbeta segments and 13 reverse primers for TCR Jbeta segments. Entries here come from immuneACCESS through TCRdb and include only in-frame sequences with V and J called. Some clones fail to appear in such tables; in the studies checked, an unresolved V gene covers under half of the shortfall, and the cause of the remainder is unknown. The sample table records some 130,000 clones; roughly 70% of these occur just once. The ten biggest clones cover about 2.9% of the sample. Input material: PBMCs. Source of these receptors: a man aged 35-49 years in good health and CMV-seronegative.

This clone was detected only a few times. The chain combines TRBV7-4 with TRBJ2-1; 13 positions agree with TRBD2. Germline CDR1 reads SGHVT; CDR2 reads SQSDAQ. The junction had 6 bases not matched to a gene; V was cut back by 4 bases and J by 6 bases. This CDR3 has 16 residues. CDR3 region: CASSSRLAGGRNEQFF. The CDR3 DNA follows: TGTGCCAGCAGCTCAAGACTAGCGGGAGGACGCAATGAGCAGTTCTTC.

This chain joins TRBV30 and TRBJ2-7, with D possibly TRBD2 on 6 matching bases. V was shortened by 0 bases and J by 2 bases, with 11 bases between the two germline ends. The CDR3 sequence is 14 residues long. Germline assignment: CDR1 GTSNPN and CDR2 SVGIG (reference sequence). CDR3 sequence reads: CAWSVLRGTYEQYF. The CDR3 DNA is TGTGCCTGGAGTGTACTCCGGGGGACCTACGAGCAGTACTTC.

This clone was recorded once. The chain joins TRBV7-9 to TRBJ1-4; D is ambiguous. The CDR3 consists of 14 residues. The germline V gene has CDR1 SEHNR and CDR2 FQNEAQ (reference sequence). The ends were cut back, 7 bases at V and 3 bases at J, with 12 bases in the middle. The CDR3, as DNA: TGTGCCAGCAACCGAGGTTTTGCTAATGAAAAACTGTTTTTT. Encoded protein: CASNRGFANEKLFF.

The CDR3 DNA reads as TGTGCCAGCAGGGACTTTGGGGGGGTTAATAATGAGCAGTTCTTC. Encoded protein: CASRDFGGVNNEQFF. J is TRBJ2-1 and V is TRBV7-9; 7 bases are shared with TRBD2. This CDR3 is 15 amino acids long. Looked up from germline, CDR1 is SEHNR and CDR2 is FQNEAQ (reference sequence). V shed 6 bases and J 7 bases; nucleotides not matched to a gene: 12.

This chain connects TRBV28 to TRBJ2-7, with 8 nucleotides matching TRBD2. Germline assignment: CDR1 MDHEN and CDR2 SYDVKM. The CDR3 length is 14 residues. The ends lost 6 bases at V and 5 bases at J; junction bases unmatched: 9. CDR3 sequence reads: CASREGTSFHEQYF. The CDR3, as DNA: TGTGCCAGCAGAGAGGGGACTAGTTTCCACGAGCAGTACTTC.

The chain has TRBV7-8 and TRBJ2-1; D perhaps matches TRBD2 (6 bases). Germline CDR1 and CDR2: SGHVS and FQNEAQ. The CDR3 extends over 18 amino acids. Trimming removed 1 base at V and 3 bases at J, with 19 bases between. The CDR3 DNA is TGTGCCAGCAGCTTAGGGGCCGATAGCGGAAGGGACTACAATGAGCAGTTCTTC. Amino acids: CASSLGADSGRDYNEQFF. Combining the CDR3 with reference TRBV7-8 and TRBJ2-1 gives the whole variable domain GAGVSQSPRYKVAKRGQDVALRCDPISGHVSLFWYQQALGQGPEFLTYFQNEAQLDKSGLPSDRFFAERPEGSVSTLKIQRTQQEDSAVYLCASSLGADSGRDYNEQFFGPGTRLTVL.

The chain links TRBV18 to TRBJ2-2; tentative D call: TRBD2 (6 bases). Trimming shortened V by 3 bases and J by 2 bases, and 10 bases separated the two germline ends. Germline V lookup: CDR1 KGHSH, CDR2 LQKENI. CDR3 length equals 15 residues. The CDR3 DNA sequence: TGTGCCAGCTCACCTATAGCGGTTAACACCGGGGAGCTGTTTTTT. This gives the protein CASSPIAVNTGELFF.

This chain uses TRBV6-6 with TRBJ2-7; D is perhaps TRBD1 (5 bases). This CDR3 region has 14 residues. V lost 5 bases and J 7 bases, leaving 18 bases between the germline ends. CDR1 and CDR2 from the germline V gene are MNHNY and SVGAGI (reference sequence). The CDR3 nucleotides are TGTGCCAGCAGTCGGGTGGACACCTCTGATGAGCAGTACTTC. As protein: CASSRVDTSDEQYF.

Only one count was recorded for this clone. The J gene is TRBJ1-2, the V gene TRBV14, with TRBD1 as a possible D gene (6 bases). The V end lost 0 bases, the J end lost 0 bases, and 11 bases lay between the germline ends. CDR1 is SGHDN, CDR2 FVKESK, per germline. This CDR3 has 16 residues. The CDR3 DNA follows: TGTGCCAGCAGCCAAGATATGACAGGAGCTAACTATGGCTACACCTTC. Amino acid sequence: CASSQDMTGANYGYTF. Full variable domain (remainder filled in from reference TRBV14 and TRBJ1-2): EAGVTQFPSHSVIEKGQTVTLRCDPISGHDNLYWYRRVMGKEIKFLLHFVKESKQDESGMPNNRFLAERTGGTYSTLKVQPAELEDSGVYFCASSQDMTGANYGYTFGSGTRLTVV.

The rearrangement links TRBV5-4 to TRBJ2-7; 10 nucleotides line up with TRBD1. Germline CDR1 and CDR2: SGHNT and YYREEE (reference sequence). With V trimmed by 2 bases and J by 2 bases, 4 bases remained unmatched. CDR3 length: 15 amino acids. CDR3 in DNA: TGTGCCAGCAGCTTAGGGGGACAGGGGACCTACGAGCAGTACTTC. It codes for CASSLGGQGTYEQYF. The full variable domain, in which reference TRBV5-4 and TRBJ2-7 provide the parts outside the CDR3, is ETGVTQSPTHLIKTRGQQVTLRCSSQSGHNTVSWYQQALGQGPQFIFQYYREEENGRGNFPPRFSGLQFPNYSSELNVNALELDDSALYLCASSLGGQGTYEQYFGPGTRLTVT.

V gene TRBV2 combines with J gene TRBJ2-1; 7 nucleotides agree with TRBD1. V dropped 8 bases and J dropped 9; count of bases not matched to a gene: 10. The CDR3 runs 13 residues. From germline, CDR1 is SNHLY and CDR2 FYNNEI. The CDR3 bases are TGTGCCAGCTCGACAGGGCCGTCGGGTGAGCAGTTCTTC. It encodes CASSTGPSGEQFF.

The V and J genes are TRBV4-1 and TRBJ2-2, with 9 bases matching TRBD1. This CDR3 has 15 residues. V lost 4 bases to trimming and J lost 6 bases; unmatched junction nucleotides: 6. Germline loops: CDR1 MGHRA, CDR2 YSYEKL. The CDR3 nucleotides read TGCGCCAGCAGCCTACAGGGGGCGCGGCCCGGGGAGCTGTTTTTT. Encoded protein: CASSLQGARPGELFF.

The chain links TRBV18 to TRBJ1-5; TRBD1 agrees at 8 bases. J gave up 1 base and V 5 bases, and 7 bases lay outside the gene matches. Germline loops: CDR1 KGHSH, CDR2 LQKENI. CDR3 length equals 16 residues. In nucleotides, the CDR3 is TGTGCCAGCTCATCTCGGACAGGGTGGAGCAATCAGCCCCAGCATTTT. This sequence encodes CASSSRTGWSNQPQHF.

The V call is TRBV28, the J call TRBJ1-2; D possibly corresponds to TRBD1 (5 bases). V lost 7 bases and J lost 7, with 13 bases in between. The CDR3 extends over 12 amino acids. The germline CDR1 and CDR2 sequences are MDHEN and SYDVKM. CDR3 in DNA: TGTGCCAGCAATGTGGGGGGAGGTGGCTACACCTTC. This sequence encodes CASNVGGGGYTF.

CDR3 protein: CASSPPGLAGAYEQYF. The CDR3 region has the DNA TGTGCCAGCAGCCCCCCGGGACTAGCGGGGGCCTACGAGCAGTACTTC. V usage is TRBV9 and J usage is TRBJ2-7; 14 nucleotides align to TRBD2. CDR1 SGDLS and CDR2 YYNGEE come from the germline V gene. V gave up 4 bases and J gave up 2 bases; unmatched junction bases: 5. The CDR3 covers 16 residues.

With respect to this clone: The sample contains more than one DNA sequence encoding this CDR3. The gene calls are TRBV18 and TRBJ2-7, with 9 bases identical to TRBD1. This CDR3 comprises 14 residues. Germline CDR1 KGHSH, CDR2 LQKENI. Trimming took 3 bases from V and 1 from J; bases not matched to a gene: 1. The CDR3 loop reads CASSPGQGSYEQYF. In DNA, the CDR3 is TGTGCCAGCTCACCCGGACAGGGGTCCTACGAGCAGTACTTC.

This chain joins TRBV4-1 and TRBJ1-2; TRBD1 aligns across 7 bases. V shed 5 bases and J 3 bases; nucleotides not matched to a gene: 9. Germline V lookup: CDR1 MGHRA, CDR2 YSYEKL. The CDR3 covers 15 residues. The CDR3 reads CASSFWDSSDYGYTF. CDR3 nucleotides: TGCGCCAGCAGCTTCTGGGACAGCTCCGACTATGGCTACACCTTC.

The chain employs TRBV11-2 and TRBJ2-5; 12 nucleotides match TRBD2. Per germline, CDR1 SGHAT and CDR2 FQNNGV. The CDR3 length is 18 residues. J gave up 1 base and V 5 bases, and 11 bases lay outside the gene matches. This CDR3 reads CASSGGLAGPLPQETQYF. In DNA, the CDR3 is TGTGCCAGCAGCGGCGGACTAGCGGGGCCCCTTCCCCAAGAGACCCAGTACTTC. The variable domain in full, with the rest retrieved from reference TRBV11-2 and TRBJ2-5, is EAGVAQSPRYKIIEKRQSVAFWCNPISGHATLYWYQQILGQGPKLLIQFQNNGVVDDSQLPKDRFSAERLKGVDSTLKIQPAKLEDSAVYLCASSGGLAGPLPQETQYFGPGTRLLVL.

The chain combines TRBV27 with TRBJ2-7, with TRBD2 matching over 15 bases. Germline CDR1 reads MNHEY; CDR2 reads SMNVEV (reference sequence). The CDR3 spans 16 residues. V shed 6 bases, J shed 4 bases, and the junction held 7 bases outside the gene matches. CDR3 region: CASRETGLAGGYEQYF. The CDR3 coding sequence is TGTGCCAGCAGGGAGACGGGACTAGCGGGAGGATACGAGCAGTACTTC.

J is TRBJ2-7 and V is TRBV5-6; 15 bases fit TRBD2. The CDR3 contains 17 residues. Germline CDR1 and CDR2: SGHDT and YYEEEE. Losses at the gene ends were 0 bases for V and 2 bases for J; bases not matched to a gene: 3. CDR3 coding DNA: TGTGCCAGCAGCTTGGAGGGACTAGCGGGGGGAGCCTACGAGCAGTACTTC. This codes for CASSLEGLAGGAYEQYF.

Only a few counts were recorded for this clone. The CDR3: CASSNPGSRQYF. The CDR3 DNA reads as TGTGCCAGCAGCAATCCGGGAAGTCGGCAGTACTTC. The chain couples TRBV7-2 to TRBJ2-7; D perhaps matches TRBD2 (5 bases). V was trimmed by 5 bases and J by 9 bases, leaving 14 bases between them. This CDR3 spans 12 amino acids. Looked up from germline, CDR1 is SGHTA and CDR2 is FQGNSA.

This clone was picked up one time. The CDR3 DNA reads as TGTGCCAGCACTTTAGCGGGAGGTGGGTATGAGCAGTTCTTC. It translates to CASTLAGGGYEQFF. The chain combines TRBV6-6 with TRBJ2-1, with TRBD2 matching over 10 bases. The V gene's germline CDR1 is MNHNY and CDR2 SVGAGI (reference sequence). V gave up 7 bases and J gave up 8 bases; unmatched junction bases: 8. The CDR3 contains 14 residues.

DNA of the CDR3: TGTGCCAGTAGGCTTCCCGGGACAGGGTCAATTGGCTACACCTTC. Protein sequence: CASRLPGTGSIGYTF. The chain couples TRBV19 to TRBJ1-2, with TRBD1 matching 9 bases. The trim removed 6 bases at V and 7 bases at J, leaving 12 bases unmatched. Germline CDR1 is LNHDA and CDR2 is SQIVND (reference sequence). This CDR3 comprises 15 residues.

The V call is TRBV20-1, the J call TRBJ2-7; a possible D gene is TRBD1 (5 bases). The CDR3 loop spans 10 amino acids. CDR1 DFQATT and CDR2 SNEGSKA come from the germline V gene (reference sequence). This CDR3 is CSADSGAEYF. CDR3 DNA: TGCAGCGCTGATAGTGGGGCAGAGTACTTC.

This chain links TRBV29-1 with TRBJ1-3; 7 positions match TRBD1. V dropped 6 bases and J dropped 5; count of bases not matched to a gene: 7. Germline-derived CDR1 and CDR2 are SQVTM and ANQGSEA. The CDR3 is 13 residues long. This CDR3 reads CSVLDRERNTIYF. For the CDR3, the DNA is TGCAGCGTCCTAGACAGGGAAAGAAACACCATATATTTT.